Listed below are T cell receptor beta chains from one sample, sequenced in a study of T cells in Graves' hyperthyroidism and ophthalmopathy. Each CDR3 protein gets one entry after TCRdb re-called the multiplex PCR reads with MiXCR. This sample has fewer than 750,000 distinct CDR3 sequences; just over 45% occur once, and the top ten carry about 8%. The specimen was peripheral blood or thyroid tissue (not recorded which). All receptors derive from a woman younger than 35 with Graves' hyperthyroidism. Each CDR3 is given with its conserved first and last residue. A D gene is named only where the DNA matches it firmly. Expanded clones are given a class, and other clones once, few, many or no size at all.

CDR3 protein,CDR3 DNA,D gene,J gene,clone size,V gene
CASSLTSGGYEQYF,TGTGCCAGCAGCTTAACTAGCGGGGGATACGAGCAGTACTTC,TRBD2,TRBJ2-7,many,TRBV13
CASSTLRDQPQHF,TGTGCCAGCAGCACCCTCCGGGACCAGCCCCAGCATTTT,-,TRBJ1-5,few,TRBV11-2
CSARDQAIEETQYF,TGCAGTGCTAGAGATCAGGCTATTGAAGAGACCCAGTACTTC,-,TRBJ2-5,once,TRBV20-1
CSATEGGRGYTF,TGCAGTGCAACAGAGGGGGGGAGAGGCTACACCTTC,-,TRBJ1-2,few,TRBV20-1
CASSGLSNTEAFF,TGTGCCAGCAGTGGACTGTCGAACACTGAAGCTTTCTTT,-,TRBJ1-1,-,TRBV6-6
CASRLPGTGELFF,TGTGCCAGCAGGTTACCCGGGACCGGGGAGCTGTTTTTT,-,TRBJ2-2,once,TRBV27
CASSGRQHRDTQYF,TGTGCCAGTAGTGGAAGACAGCACAGAGATACGCAGTATTTT,-,TRBJ2-3,many,TRBV19
CAWSTPASSYEQYF,TGTGCCTGGAGTACGCCAGCTAGCTCCTACGAGCAGTACTTC,-,TRBJ2-7,-,TRBV30
CASSLSKGAKNIQYF,TGTGCCAGCAGCTTAAGTAAGGGGGCCAAAAACATTCAGTACTTC,-,TRBJ2-4,-,TRBV7-9
CARDDGYTEAFF,TGTGCTAGAGACGACGGTTACACTGAAGCTTTCTTT,-,TRBJ1-1,-,TRBV7-9
CASSQDRGGGTEAFF,TGCGCCAGCAGCCAAGACAGGGGAGGAGGCACTGAAGCTTTCTTT,-,TRBJ1-1,many,TRBV4-1
CAISGDRGLNQPQYF,TGTGCCATCAGTGGGGATAGGGGACTCAATCAGCCCCAGTACTTC,-,TRBJ2-5,-,TRBV10-3
CASSLAGGTGKYF,TGTGCCAGCAGCTTAGCTGGTGGGACAGGCAAGTACTTC,TRBD1,TRBJ2-7,-,TRBV7-8